The TCR beta chain under discussion was sequenced for a study of preoperative IRX-2 immunotherapy in early breast cancer. As for treatment: preoperative locoregional IRX-2 cytokine immunotherapy. Samples came from a phase Ib trial of preoperative locoregional IRX-2 cytokine immunotherapy. Data came from immunoSEQ multiplex PCR; TCRdb stores just in-frame clones and leaves some out. Among 30,000 to 45,000 clones listed, approximately 80% were seen once. Germline lookup yields CDR1 KGHSH and CDR2 LQKENI. V lost 6 bases, J lost 6 bases, and 14 bases lay in between. The CDR3 runs to 13 residues. This rearrangement joins TRBV18 to TRBJ1-1; D remains unclear. Sample: lymph node tissue, taken after IRX-2 immunotherapy. The TCR originated in a human donor with breast cancer. Here the CDR3 DNA reads TGTGCCAGCTCGTCAGGTACAAAAGCTGAAGCTTTCTTT. This codes for CASSSGTKAEAFF.